This entry lists 14 T cell receptor beta chains sequenced from one sample in a study of T cells in women clearing cervical HPV infection. Repertoires were generated with immunoSEQ multiplex PCR, while TCRdb's copy carries only in-frame clones and drops some. This table holds roughly 20,000 clones. The specimen sequenced was blood buffy coat. These receptors were obtained from a woman aged 18 to 75 with a cervical HPV16 infection that either progressed to CIN3+ or cleared (not recorded which).

The CDR3 region is CASSLVGAENSPLFF. The DNA read from the CDR3 is TGCGCCAGCAGCTTAGTAGGGGCCGAGAATTCACCA. This chain joins TRBV5-1 and TRBJ1-4, with a tentative D call TRBD1 (5 bases). From the germline J gene comes the end of the CDR3, since the read stops 3 residues before it. CDR1 and CDR2 (germline): SGHRS, YFSETQ. The CDR3 covers 15 residues. The entire variable domain, with the rest obtained from reference TRBV5-1 and TRBJ1-4, is as follows: KAGVTQTPRYLIKTRGQQVTLSCSPISGHRSVSWYQQTPGQGLQFLFEYFSETQRNKGNFPGRFSGRQFSNSRSEMNVSTLELGDSALYLCASSLVGAENSPLFFGSGTQLSVL.

About this clone itself: The read terminates 3 residues before the CDR3 end, so the remaining end is supplied by the germline J gene. The chain joins TRBV6-2 or TRBV6-3 to TRBJ1-5; no clear D gene. CDR3 length equals 13 residues. Germline CDR1 MNHEY, CDR2 SVGEGT. The germline V and J ends were trimmed by 5 bases and 3 bases, with 8 bases remaining between them. CDR3 bases read: TGTGCCAGCAGTACCCGGTTCAATCAGCCC. Its protein is CASSTRFNQP. The CDR3 in full is CASSTRFNQPQHF.

A remark on this clone: The observed sequence ends 3 residues before the CDR3 terminus, with the missing tail filled in from the germline J gene. V gene TRBV7-6 combines with J gene TRBJ2-1; 11 bases agree with TRBD2. This CDR3 is built from 16 residues. Trimming took 4 bases from V and 8 from J; bases not matched to a gene: 10. In germline, CDR1 is SGHVS, CDR2 FNYEAQ. The DNA read from the CDR3 is TGTGCCAGCAGCTCCCCTCCTAGCGGGGGGCCGGATGAG. This codes for CASSSPPSGGPDE. In full, the CDR3 is CASSSPPSGGPDEQFF.

As for this clone: Read data end 3 residues before the CDR3 end; the end is taken from the germline J gene. This chain joins TRBV19 and TRBJ2-3; 9 bases match TRBD1. Germline assignment: CDR1 LNHDA and CDR2 SQIVND (reference sequence). CDR3 size: 16 residues. CDR3 DNA (partial): TGTGCCAGTAGTATCACCGGGACAGGGTTTTTTGAGACG. Residues: CASSITGTGFFET. The CDR3 in its entirety is CASSITGTGFFETQYF.

The CDR3 here is CSVDFDQETQYF. CDR3 DNA (partial): TGCAGCGTTGATTTCGACCAAGAGACC. J is TRBJ2-5 and V is TRBV29-1; no firm D call. The DNA ends 3 residues before the CDR3 does, and the rest of the CDR3 is filled in from the germline J gene. Germline loops: CDR1 SQVTM, CDR2 ANQGSEA. This CDR3 is 12 amino acids long. Trimming stripped 3 bases from V and 0 bases from J, with 5 bases between.

This clone is deemed medium-sized (0.01 to 0.1%) by its frequency. With the read ending 3 residues before the CDR3 end, the germline J gene is used to fill in that end. This chain connects TRBV29-1 to TRBJ2-2; TRBD1 aligns across 7 bases. In germline, CDR1 is SQVTM, CDR2 ANQGSEA. The J segment lost 6 bases and the V segment lost 7 bases, leaving 8 bases of the junction unmatched. The CDR3 is 13 residues long. The covered CDR3 bases are TGCAGCGCCGCCCAGGGGGTGGCCGGGGAG. This translates into CSAAQGVAGE. The CDR3 in full is CSAAQGVAGELFF.

On this clone: Coverage ceases 3 residues before the CDR3 finishes, and the germline J gene fills in the end. The rearrangement links TRBV28 to TRBJ1-2; 8 bases are a match to TRBD1. With V trimmed by 7 bases and J by 7 bases, 20 bases remained unmatched. Per the germline V gene, CDR1 is MDHEN and CDR2 is SYDVKM. The CDR3 sequence is 17 residues long. CDR3: CASKVRGALGQAGGYTF. The covered CDR3 bases are TGTGCCAGCAAGGTCCGGGGGGCCCTGGGACAGGCGGGTGGC.

With regard to this clone: The CDR3 end lies 3 residues beyond the end of the read and is filled in from the germline J gene. The V and J genes are TRBV5-1 and TRBJ2-1; TRBD2 agrees at 11 bases. The germline V gene encodes CDR1 SGHRS and CDR2 YFSETQ. The CDR3 is made up of 16 amino acids. V gave up 4 bases and J gave up 2 bases; unmatched junction bases: 5. The part of the CDR3 DNA that was read is TGCGCCAGCAGCACCTTAGCGGGGGGGACCTACAATGAG. Protein sequence: CASSTLAGGTYNE. The whole CDR3 protein reads CASSTLAGGTYNEQFF. The complete variable domain, with remaining parts taken from reference TRBV5-1 and TRBJ2-1, reads KAGVTQTPRYLIKTRGQQVTLSCSPISGHRSVSWYQQTPGQGLQFLFEYFSETQRNKGNFPGRFSGRQFSNSRSEMNVSTLELGDSALYLCASSTLAGGTYNEQFFGPGTRLTVL.

Regarding this clone: The DNA ends 3 residues before the CDR3 does, and the rest of the CDR3 is filled in from the germline J gene. The chain links TRBV19 to TRBJ1-2, with D unresolved. The CDR3 covers 15 residues. Germline loops: CDR1 LNHDA, CDR2 SQIVND (reference sequence). The sequenced CDR3 bases are TGTGCCAGTAGGCTGAAACTAGCGGATACCTACGAC. Translating gives CASRLKLADTYD. Given in full, the CDR3 is CASRLKLADTYDYTF.

In regard to this clone: Read sequence stops 3 residues before the CDR3 end, and the germline J gene provides the missing end. The J gene is TRBJ2-5, the V gene TRBV20-1, with 8 nucleotides matching TRBD2. Germline V gene lookup returns CDR1 DFQATT and CDR2 SNEGSKA (reference sequence). V was pared by 4 bases and J by 2 bases, with 6 bases of the junction left unmatched. This CDR3 is 14 amino acids long. This CDR3 is CSANHKRGQETQYF. The CDR3 bases that were read are TGCAGTGCTAACCACAAGCGGGGGCAAGAGACC.

As concerns this clone: The read finishes 3 residues shy of the CDR3 end, and the germline J gene is used to complete it. The chain recombines TRBV6-2 or TRBV6-3 with TRBJ2-5, with 9 bases identical to TRBD2. The CDR3 is 16 residues long. J gave up 2 bases and V 2 bases, and 6 bases lay outside the gene matches. Looked up from germline, CDR1 is MNHEY and CDR2 is SVGEGT. CDR3 residues: CASSYSAGGGQETQYF. The DNA read from the CDR3 is TGTGCCAGCAGTTACAGCGCGGGGGGGGGACAAGAGACC.

Worth noting for this clone: The DNA ends 3 residues before the CDR3 does, and the rest of the CDR3 is filled in from the germline J gene. The chain couples TRBV7-2 to TRBJ1-1; perhaps TRBD1 as D (6 bases). The CDR3 covers 13 residues. V lost 4 bases and J 4 bases, leaving 10 bases between the germline ends. From germline, CDR1 is SGHTA and CDR2 FQGNSA. This CDR3 reads CASSSQGSTEAFF. The DNA read from the CDR3 is TGTGCCAGCAGCTCACAGGGAAGCACTGAA. The variable domain in full, with the rest retrieved from reference TRBV7-2 and TRBJ1-1, is GAGVSQSPSNKVTEKGKDVELRCDPISGHTALYWYRQSLGQGLEFLIYFQGNSAPDKSGLPSDRFSAERTGGSVSTLTIQRTQQEDSAVYLCASSSQGSTEAFFGQGTRLTVV.

Regarding this clone: The CDR3 goes on 3 residues after the read ends, and that part is filled in from the germline J gene. V usage is TRBV5-4 and J usage is TRBJ1-1; D is unresolved. The germline CDR1 and CDR2 sequences are SGHNT and YYREEE (reference sequence). The CDR3 has 16 residues. The ends were cut back, 0 bases at V and 5 bases at J, with 17 bases in the middle. CDR3 DNA (partial): TGTGCCAGCAGCTTGGACAGTCACCCCCTTCCGACTGAA. Translation gives CASSLDSHPLPTE. The complete CDR3 protein is CASSLDSHPLPTEAFF.

In regard to this clone: The CDR3 extends 3 residues past the end of the read, so its final part is completed from the germline J gene. The V gene is TRBV20-1, the J gene TRBJ2-2, with D tentatively TRBD1 (5 bases). The V gene's germline CDR1 is DFQATT and CDR2 SNEGSKA (reference sequence). CDR3 length: 15 amino acids. V gave up 4 bases and J gave up 0 bases, with 12 bases separating them. The CDR3: CSATNQGPNTGELFF. The part of the CDR3 DNA that was read is TGCAGTGCTACGAATCAGGGCCCGAACACCGGGGAG.